This TCR beta chain was captured by sequencing in a study of shared clonotypes between healthy human individuals (dated by TCRdb to the early 2020s). About the investigation overall: The cohort comprised a couple of women and three men aged 18 to 49 years. Libraries were prepared and TCR repertoires were sequenced by different laboratories using diverse techniques, in order to increase sequencing depth and limit assay-specific biases. Each donor's leukapheresis produced roughly between roughly 0.9 and 8.9 billion PBMCs. To estimate repertoire size and how much clonotypes are shared between individuals, the study performed deep sequencing of blood TCR repertoires from five healthy adults. For each donor, three plates each were used for CD4 naive and CD4 memory, two plates were used for CD8 naive, and one plate was used for CD8 memory.

Broader findings and caveats from the paper: Approximately 4.8% of naive CD4, 3.5% of naive CD8, 2.3% of memory CD4, and about 0.4% of memory CD8 clonotypes were shared across several donors. Because the study included only a small number of donors, the genetic and exposure-history diversity represented was limited. Incomplete sequencing was indicated by rarefaction of sorted-subset datasets, despite the large sequencing depth. Naive subsets generally had larger estimated clonotype richness than memory subsets. Based on pairwise subsampling, the degree of clonotype sharing among donors was expected to be affected by sequencing depth. Sampling was restricted to blood, and TCR repertoires in tissue are likely to differ from TCR repertoires in blood. Compared with non-shared clonotypes, the clonotypes found in all four sorted-subset donors had higher generation probabilities.

The germline V gene encodes CDR1 SGHRS and CDR2 YFSETQ. From its cysteine to its phenylalanine, the CDR3 spans 16 amino acids. Solely the CDR3 DNA is kept, with 48 bases framed from the first base. V loses 0 bases of germline sequence and J loses 8 bases, and the interval between the two ends is 15 bases. The donors were healthy, HIV-negative adults with no recently reported acute infections or vaccinations. Every donor was a Caucasian adult residing in Nashville, Tennessee, USA. CD4+ T cells were enriched through magnetic negative selection, after which naive cells were positively selected on CD45RA and the remaining negative fraction served as the memory subset. Blood was obtained by leukapheresis, after which PBMCs were separated by Ficoll-Histopaque density gradient centrifugation and cryopreserved in liquid nitrogen vapor phase. Analytical flow cytometry was used to check the purity and quantity of each magnetically sorted T cell population. Genomic DNA was isolated from each sorted fraction and quantified by UV absorbance on a Nanodrop 2000c.

This clone was detected once. Its antigen remains unidentified. Base qualities are not at hand, and no much larger clone is one base apart. TCR CDR3 regions were amplified from genomic DNA by multiplex PCR using the deep immunoSEQ assay. Extracted genomic DNA from each cell subset was distributed evenly across all wells of several immunoSEQ 96-well plates, and each plate was treated as a replicate. For sorted subsets, around 0.2 ug of genomic DNA, equivalent to around 30,000 T cell genomes, went into each replicate PCR. Purified libraries were quantified with a Qubit 3.0 fluorometer, sized on a Bioanalyzer 2100, and re-quantified with the KAPA Library Quantification kit. Each immunoSEQ 96-well plate was sequenced on its own single-read 150-cycle Illumina NextSeq 550 flow cell. As for how the authors treated the data: Because the immunoSEQ output held only junctional sequences and lacked quality scores, the filtering could not match the filtering applied to full-length reads. To assign V/J genes and CDR3, sequences were annotated using PyIR, a Python wrapper for IgBLAST v1.9, with IMGT germline references. Reads with weak V/J assignments (E-value above 1e-6), missing CDR3, stop codons, out-of-frame junctions, or ambiguous translated residues were removed. V3J clonotypes were defined as sequences sharing the same inferred V gene, J gene, and CDR3 amino acid sequence. The percentage overlap between two repertoires was calculated by dividing the number of shared unique clonotypes by the size of the smaller repertoire. Repertoire richness was assessed with RTK rarefaction, the Chao1 estimator, and Recon v2.1 estimates of unobserved clonotypes. For all TCRbeta clonotypes obtained by the gDNA method from a few donors, generation probabilities were computed with OLGA. In TCRdb, the immuneACCESS table is reduced to in-frame sequences with V and J assigned. These tables do not hold every clone; where another copy was compared, an unresolved V gene accounts for under half, and the others remain unexplained. V and J calls plus clone size are reproduced from that table; the DNA served to infer D and trimming. The sample records over a million clones, roughly 80% of which are singletons. The ten largest clones capture around 1.5% of the sample.

Specimen: memory CD4+ T cells sorted from blood. Interpreted using the paper, the cell subset or site label stands for: CD45RA-negative fraction. Recombination joined TRBV5-1 with TRBJ1-6; a tentative D match to TRBD1 spans 5 bases. This receptor was taken from a man aged 18-30 years in good health. The DNA is as follows: TGCGCCAGCAGCTTGGTAGGGGACGACTGGGATTCACCCCTCCACTTT. The translation is CASSLVGDDWDSPLHF.